The 13 T cell receptor beta chains presented below share a single source sample, sequenced in a study of T cells in Graves' hyperthyroidism and ophthalmopathy. From RNA transcripts, TCR beta CDR3 regions were amplified. The study used the HTBI primer set for a first-round RT-PCR of the TCR CDR3. TCRdb recomputed calls from the multiplex PCR reads with MiXCR, one row per CDR3 protein. The data show approximately 400,000 distinct CDR3 sequences, about 15% seen once. Sample: blood. These receptors originate from a woman aged 18-35 years with Graves' hyperthyroidism.

Worth noting for this clonotype: At one end, the junction sequence differs from germline, possibly due to a read error. The rearrangement joins TRBV20-1 to TRBJ2-2, with 10 positions matching TRBD1. This CDR3 has 14 amino acids. Germline CDR1 DFQATT, CDR2 SNEGSKA (reference sequence). The CDR3 region has the DNA TGCAGTGCCCAGGACAGGGGGAGTGCCGGGGAGCCGTTTTTT. Its translation is CSAQDRGSAGEPFF.

V usage is TRBV27 and J usage is TRBJ2-7; 7 nucleotides align to TRBD1. The trim removed 5 bases at V and 3 bases at J, leaving 13 bases unmatched. CDR3 size: 16 residues. Germline loops: CDR1 MNHEY, CDR2 SMNVEV (reference sequence). CDR3 amino acids: CASSPSMGQRHYEQYF. The DNA for the CDR3 is TGTGCCAGCAGTCCAAGTATGGGACAGAGACACTACGAGCAGTACTTC.

The chain has TRBV5-1 and TRBJ2-1; weak D call: TRBD2 (5 bases). The CDR3 contains 15 residues. The V gene lost 5 bases and the J gene lost 2 bases, with 14 bases spanning the gap. CDR1 SGHRS and CDR2 YFSETQ come from the germline V gene. The CDR3 loop is CASSYSGYAYNEQFF. The CDR3 region has the DNA TGCGCCAGCAGTTACAGCGGCTACGCCTACAATGAGCAGTTCTTC.

Worth noting for this clonotype: This may come from a read error, since a much larger clone is one base off. V gene TRBV15 combines with J gene TRBJ2-3; D ambiguous. The CDR3 has 13 amino acids. The germline CDR1 and CDR2 sequences are LNHNV and YYDKDF (reference sequence). The CDR3 DNA reads TGTGCCACCAGGAGAGATCCCCCAGATACGCAGTATTTT. Translated: CATRRDPPDTQYF.

The sample holds a few counts of this clonotype. V is TRBV9 and J is TRBJ2-3; 14 bases fit TRBD2. The CDR3 is made up of 19 amino acids. After removal of 3 bases from V and 4 bases from J, the junction contained 13 bases not matched to a gene. Germline V CDR1 and CDR2: SGDLS, YYNGEE. This chain's CDR3 is CASSGLGGGTSGSADTQYF. The CDR3 DNA is TGTGCCAGCAGCGGCCTTGGTGGCGGGACTAGCGGGAGTGCAGATACGCAGTATTTT.

This clonotype was seen many times. The rearrangement uses TRBV2 and TRBJ2-7, with TRBD1 identical over 9 bases. In germline, CDR1 is SNHLY, CDR2 FYNNEI. This CDR3 contains 14 residues. V was clipped by 7 bases and J by 0 bases; unmatched bases: 4. The CDR3 DNA reads as TGTGCCAGCACTGGGACAGGGCGCTCCTACGAGCAGTACTTC. Protein product: CASTGTGRSYEQYF.

The rearrangement joins TRBV20-1 to TRBJ1-4, with D possibly being TRBD1 (6 bases). The V end lost 5 bases, the J end lost 3 bases, and 13 bases lay between the germline ends. The length of the CDR3 is 14 residues. CDR1 and CDR2 (germline): DFQATT, SNEGSKA (reference sequence). CDR3 DNA: TGCAGTGCTCGACGAGGGGGGTCTAATGAAAAACTGTTTTTT. This sequence encodes CSARRGGSNEKLFF.

This clonotype was picked up a small number of times. This chain links TRBV7-6 with TRBJ2-5, with 10 bases aligning to TRBD2. This CDR3 contains 16 residues. With 0 bases clipped from V and 4 bases from J, the junction kept 5 bases outside the gene matches. The V gene's germline CDR1 is SGHVS and CDR2 FNYEAQ. DNA for the CDR3: TGTGCCAGCAGCTTAGCCCCCAGCGGGAGGGGAGAGACCCAGTACTTC. Translation gives CASSLAPSGRGETQYF. The whole variable domain, filled in from reference TRBV7-6 and TRBJ2-5, reads GAGVSQSPRYKVTKRGQDVALRCDPISGHVSLYWYRQALGQGPEFLTYFNYEAQQDKSGLPNDRFSAERPEGSISTLTIQRTEQRDSAMYRCASSLAPSGRGETQYFGPGTRLLVL.

This clonotype was seen many times. The chain combines TRBV6-1 with TRBJ2-7; 7 bases agree with TRBD1. CDR1 MNHNS and CDR2 SASEGT come from the germline V gene. This CDR3 has 15 residues. Trimming at V came to 6 bases and at J to 2 bases, leaving 10 bases not matched to a gene. The CDR3 DNA reads TGTGCCAGCAGCCCTACGACAGGGTGGACCTACGAGCAGTACTTC. Amino acids: CASSPTTGWTYEQYF.

Ten or more counts support this clonotype. The rearrangement uses TRBV6-2 or TRBV6-3 and TRBJ2-1; D perhaps matches TRBD2 (5 bases). Germline V gene lookup returns CDR1 MNHEY and CDR2 SVGEGT. This CDR3 is built from 13 residues. The ends were cut back, 6 bases at V and 9 bases at J, with 15 bases in the middle. CDR3 sequence reads: CASRSPKRTEQFF. Here the CDR3 DNA reads TGTGCCAGCAGGAGTCCTAAGCGGACTGAGCAGTTCTTC.

This clonotype was counted only a few times. This chain uses TRBV6-1 with TRBJ2-1; 12 bases line up with TRBD2. The CDR3 loop spans 14 amino acids. V shed 6 bases, J shed 8 bases, and the junction held 5 bases outside the gene matches. Germline assignment: CDR1 MNHNS and CDR2 SASEGT. This chain's CDR3 is CASRRLAGVYEQFF. In nucleotides, the CDR3 is TGTGCCAGCAGGCGACTAGCGGGGGTCTATGAGCAGTTCTTC.

This clonotype was found many times. The gene calls are TRBV6-1 and TRBJ1-2; perhaps TRBD1 as D (5 bases). The V gene lost 5 bases and the J gene lost 6 bases, with 22 bases spanning the gap. CDR3 length: 16 amino acids. Germline V gene data show CDR1 as MNHNS and CDR2 as SASEGT. CDR3 sequence (DNA): TGTGCCAGCAGTCCCTGGGGAACAGGTTTTGTCGATGGCTACACCTTC. Amino acids: CASSPWGTGFVDGYTF.

V gene TRBV15 combines with J gene TRBJ2-1; the D gene is possibly TRBD2 (6 bases). The ends were cut back, 5 bases at V and 11 bases at J, with 28 bases in the middle. Germline lookup yields CDR1 LNHNV and CDR2 YYDKDF (reference sequence). The CDR3 loop spans 17 amino acids. For the CDR3, the DNA is TGTGCCACCAGCGACCTTGGGGGGATCTATACAATAGGGCAGCAGTTCTTC. This encodes CATSDLGGIYTIGQQFF.